What follows is one T cell receptor beta chain and its context. Its antigen is not known. These data belong to a study of T cells in Graves' hyperthyroidism and ophthalmopathy. The germline CDR1 and CDR2 sequences are DFQATT and SNEGSKA (reference sequence). The CDR3 totals 11 residues. V was shortened by 1 base and J by 4 bases, with 4 bases between the two germline ends. Amplified regions were TCR beta CDR3 sequences from RNA transcripts. TCR CDR3 regions were first amplified by RT-PCR with HTBI primers. TCRdb re-called the multiplex PCR reads through MiXCR, storing one row per CDR3 protein. Counted here are hundreds of thousands of distinct CDR3 sequences, about 14% occurring once; the ten biggest clones make up around 13%. Study-wide results and caveats: The authors' 13 V-J model separated ophthalmopathy from stable hyperthyroidism.

The TCR comes from a woman between 50 and 59 years old with Graves' ophthalmopathy. V and J are TRBV20-1 and TRBJ1-1; no definite D call. Sequencing was done on a sample of blood. The CDR3 coding sequence is TGCAGTGCTAGAGTTTTCACTGAAGCTTTCTTT. This codes for CSARVFTEAFF.